This T cell receptor (beta chain) was observed in a study of T cells in Graves' hyperthyroidism and ophthalmopathy. The trim removed 5 bases at V and 4 bases at J, leaving 13 bases unmatched. Germline-derived CDR1 and CDR2 are SGHNT and YYREEE (reference sequence). This CDR3 is built from 17 residues. TCR beta CDR3 sequences were amplified from RNA transcripts. During a first-round RT-PCR of the TCR CDR3, the HTBI primer set was used. TCRdb reprocessed the multiplex PCR reads via MiXCR and lists one record per CDR3 protein. The sample lists about 320,000 distinct CDR3 sequences; roughly 17% were seen once.

This chain links TRBV5-4 with TRBJ2-2; 8 nucleotides match TRBD1. The sequencing sample was made of blood. The clonotype was recovered from a young man with Graves' hyperthyroidism. DNA of the CDR3: TGTGCCAGCAGTCCCAGGAAGGACAGGGCGGGCACCGGGGAGCTGTTTTTT. Translating gives CASSPRKDRAGTGELFF.